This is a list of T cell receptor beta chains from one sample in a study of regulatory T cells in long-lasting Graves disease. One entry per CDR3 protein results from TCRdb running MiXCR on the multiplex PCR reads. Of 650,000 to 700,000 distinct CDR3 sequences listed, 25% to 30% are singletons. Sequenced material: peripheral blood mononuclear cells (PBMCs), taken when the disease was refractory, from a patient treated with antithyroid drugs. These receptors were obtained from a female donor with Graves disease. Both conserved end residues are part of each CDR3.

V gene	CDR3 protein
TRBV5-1	CASSPHRVDYGYTF
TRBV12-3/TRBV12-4	CASRSLRGREVETQYF
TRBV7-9	CASSTGQGSSATNEKLFF
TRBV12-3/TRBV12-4	CASSFLVRSTDTQYF
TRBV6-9	CASSYMGSPDEQYF
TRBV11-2	CASSSLAGGPAGELFF
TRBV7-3	CASSFPGLGKLFF
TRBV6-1	CASSRIGERGYEQYF
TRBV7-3	CASSPGSGLTETQYF
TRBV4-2	CASSQVRINEKLFF
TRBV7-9	CASSTLSGDLYNEQFF
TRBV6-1	CASRRADGYTF
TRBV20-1	CSARDRQGAATNEKLFF
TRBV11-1	CASSFGTIPETQYF
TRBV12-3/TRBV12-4	CASTTDRGTGELFF
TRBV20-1	CSAPKPGTGYQETQYF
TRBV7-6	CASSLGSGRTVETQYF
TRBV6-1	CASSARGPVYGYTF
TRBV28	CASSLEGGERVKYNEQFF
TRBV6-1	CASSERDRGTPLHF
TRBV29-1	CSVRPSATDTQYF
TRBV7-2	CASSLVGQSNQPQHF
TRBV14	CASSQEGGRKVGELFF
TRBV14	CASSQGDRIQETQYF
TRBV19	CASRFIGGFPQHF
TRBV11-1	CASSSDRAGAAKNIQYF
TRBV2	CASSEAGGGYTF
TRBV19	CASSITQNQPQHF
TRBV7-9	CASSYRSRGQETQYF
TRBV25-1	CASSAGTGAETQYF
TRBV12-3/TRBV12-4	CASSSGLGDGYTF
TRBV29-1	CSVGGGWDGSTEAFF
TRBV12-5	CASGLALGTFSFDTPYEQYF
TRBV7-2	CASSLIDNQPQHF
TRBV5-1	CASSLRQGSDTQYF
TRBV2	CASKGQGNTEAFF
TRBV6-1	CASSGSQGGSEKLFF
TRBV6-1	CASSWTGVHEQYF
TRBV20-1	CSARDPSRTSTDTQYF
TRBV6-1	CASGRLAYEQYF